A single sample is the source of the 10 T cell receptor beta chains below, sequenced in a study of cytomegalovirus exposure and HLA in healthy donors. The PCR used 60 Vbeta and 13 Jbeta primers. Sequenced by immunoSEQ multiplex PCR; TCRdb stores in-frame clones only, minus some. The data hold over 200,000 clones, with 85% to 90% observed a single time. Sequenced sample: PBMCs. Source of these receptors: a human donor in good health.

This rearrangement joins TRBV7-9 to TRBJ2-7, with 7 nucleotides matching TRBD2. Per the germline V gene, CDR1 is SEHNR and CDR2 is FQNEAQ (reference sequence). V dropped 4 bases and J dropped 4; count of bases not matched to a gene: 7. The CDR3 loop spans 14 amino acids. CDR3 bases: TGTGCCAGCAGCTCTGGCGGGAGTTGGTACGAGCAGTACTTC. This codes for CASSSGGSWYEQYF.

The V gene is TRBV6-5, the J gene TRBJ2-7; D is uncertain. CDR3 length equals 14 residues. The germline V gene has CDR1 MNHEY and CDR2 SVGAGI. V shed 2 bases and J shed 0 bases, with 8 bases lying between them. CDR3 loop: CASSYRTDSYEQYF. The CDR3 DNA reads as TGTGCCAGCAGTTACCGAACAGACTCCTACGAGCAGTACTTC.

V is TRBV7-2 and J is TRBJ2-1, with 12 bases matching TRBD1. CDR1 and CDR2 (germline): SGHTA, FQGNSA. The CDR3 spans 15 residues. J was trimmed by 9 bases and V by 5 bases; bases with no gene match: 8. The CDR3 loop is CASSPRDRGPGEQFF. DNA of the CDR3: TGTGCCAGCAGCCCCCGGGACAGGGGGCCGGGTGAGCAGTTCTTC.

This clone was seen only a few times. This rearrangement joins TRBV25-1 to TRBJ2-2, with 10 bases aligning to TRBD2. The CDR3 runs to 17 residues. The trim removed 1 base at V and 6 bases at J, leaving 8 bases unmatched. The germline gives CDR1 MGHDK, CDR2 SYGVNS. CDR3 loop: CASSEWSLAGGSGELFF. The CDR3 DNA sequence: TGTGCCAGCAGTGAATGGAGCTTAGCGGGAGGTTCCGGGGAGCTGTTTTTT. Complete variable domain (other parts from reference TRBV25-1 and TRBJ2-2): EADIYQTPRYLVIGTGKKITLECSQTMGHDKMYWYQQDPGMELHLIHYSYGVNSTEKGDLSSESTVSRIRTEHFPLTLESARPSHTSQYLCASSEWSLAGGSGELFFGEGSRLTVL.

This rearrangement joins TRBV12-2 to TRBJ2-7; the table's D call, TRBD2, was not checked against the DNA. TRBV12-2 corresponds to a pseudogene. The CDR3 is 14 residues long. This CDR3 reads CARVGLRVTYEQYF. In nucleotides, the CDR3 is TGTGCAAGGGTTGGACTGAGGGTCACCTACGAGCAGTACTTC.

V gene TRBV9 combines with J gene TRBJ1-1; D gene uncertain. Trimming stripped 4 bases from V and 8 bases from J, with 15 bases between. The length of the CDR3 is 13 residues. CDR1 and CDR2 (germline): SGDLS, YYNGEE. The CDR3 nucleotides are TGTGCCAGCAGCTATACTGGACTCGAAGAAGCTTTCTTT. Residues: CASSYTGLEEAFF.

The V gene is TRBV30, the J gene TRBJ1-3; unclear D gene. Germline loops: CDR1 GTSNPN, CDR2 SVGIG (reference sequence). This CDR3 comprises 14 residues. V dropped 0 bases and J dropped 0 bases, with 6 bases sitting between them. In DNA, the CDR3 is TGTGCCTGGAGTGTAATGAGCTCTGGAAACACCATATATTTT. It translates to CAWSVMSSGNTIYF.

The CDR3 DNA is TGTGCCAGCAGCTTGGCGCAGCCGAGGAACTATGGCTACACCTTC. This codes for CASSLAQPRNYGYTF. The chain combines TRBV5-4 with TRBJ1-2; D unresolved. V was shortened by 0 bases and J by 2 bases, with 11 bases between the two germline ends. This CDR3 region has 15 residues. CDR1 SGHNT and CDR2 YYREEE come from the germline V gene (reference sequence).

This clone was recorded once. The chain has TRBV9 and TRBJ2-3; D is perhaps TRBD2 (5 bases). V dropped 0 bases and J dropped 0 bases, with 11 bases sitting between them. Germline-derived CDR1 and CDR2 are SGDLS and YYNGEE. This CDR3 spans 16 amino acids. The CDR3, as DNA: TGTGCCAGCAGCGTAGTTAGTCTAGCAAGCACAGATACGCAGTATTTT. It encodes CASSVVSLASTDTQYF.

The chain joins TRBV27 to TRBJ1-1; D is possibly TRBD1 (5 bases). Between the trimmed V and J ends, which lost 5 bases and 3 bases, there was a span of 13 bases. Germline V gene sequence: CDR1 MNHEY, CDR2 SMNVEV (reference sequence). This CDR3 spans 14 amino acids. The DNA for the CDR3 is TGTGCCAGCAGTCATGGGGGGGGTTACACTGAAGCTTTCTTT. This codes for CASSHGGGYTEAFF.